This T cell receptor beta chain was retrieved from a study of graft-versus-host responses after intestinal transplantation (dated by TCRdb to the early 2020s). Background for the entire study: Recipients received multivisceral, liver-intestinal, or isolated intestinal transplants. Every recipient was given anti-thymocyte globulin induction, followed by 2 to 3 years of maintenance tacrolimus and steroids. After intestinal transplantation, graft-versus-host and host-versus-graft alloreactive T cell clones in the graft, circulation and bone marrow were tracked using bulk TCR-beta CDR3 sequencing. Alloreactive clones were identified by sequencing pre-transplant mixed lymphocyte reaction products and comparing these products with unstimulated pre-transplant donor and recipient T cells. A cohort of about 26 intestinal transplant recipients, including one retransplant, was enrolled, and 3 patients lacking pretransplant specimens were excluded. Donor T cell macrochimerism was defined as a peak of at least 4% donor T cells among recipient peripheral blood mononuclear cells. Rather than going through the commercial service, samples from a few later patients were sequenced in-house on an Illumina MiSeq and processed with MiXCR. The paper's findings and limits, for the study overall: GvH clones were detected in recipient bone marrow, and some of these GvH clones were observed earlier in ileal mucosa or blood, consistent with an intestinal mucosal origin. The conclusions were limited by the relatively low number and heterogeneity of the intestinal transplant patients. High GvH to HvG T cell clonal ratios were observed in the allografts of patients with donor T cell macrochimerism. Early after transplant, peak levels of circulating GvH clones were found to be associated with declines in HvG clones.

A word on this clone: Its antigen has not been determined. The sample holds no much larger clone one base away, and base qualities are not on file.

Library preparation used the immunoSEQ multiplex PCR assay. In most patients, genomic DNA was isolated using the Qiagen DNeasy Blood and Tissue Kit and sent frozen to Adaptive Biotechnologies for TCR sequencing. Adaptive Biotechnologies carried out high-throughput TCR-beta CDR3 sequencing of genomic DNA for most patients. The authors' analysis ran thus. Adaptive's ImmunoSEQ software was the source of the TCR sequencing data for 15 to 20 patients, while a few other patients were processed with MiXCR and VDJtools. To correct CD4 versus CD8 sorting errors, sequences present in both subsets at a frequency ratio below 5:1 were removed. Because the origin of CDR3 nucleotide sequences shared between donor and recipient could not be assigned, those sequences were removed. To count as alloreactive, a clone needed at least 2-fold expansion over unstimulated cells and a minimum CFSE-low frequency of 0.002% (template counts) or 0.001% (read counts). Mappable clones were those detected in sequenced pre-transplant spleen, lymph node, or MLR CFSE-low populations of the donor or recipient. The cumulative frequency of alloreactive clones was calculated as a percentage of all sequences, weighted by copy number. The table was pulled from immuneACCESS by TCRdb, which kept in-frame rearrangements only. Such tables lose some clones; where checked, under half of the loss comes from unresolved V genes, and the rest has no known cause. The D gene and trimming were derived from the DNA, and the V and J assignments and clone size from that table. This sample has over 100,000 clones in its table, and 90% to 95% of those were observed once. Of the sample, 0.2% to 0.25% falls within the top ten clones.

Sample time point, as interpreted from the label and publication: cells obtained before transplantation from donor or recipient. CD3+CD4+ and CD3+CD8+ populations were FACS-sorted from unstimulated pre-transplant donor and recipient cells taken from spleen or lymph nodes. The cysteine opens and the phenylalanine closes a CDR3 of 13 amino acids. The entry retains the CDR3 DNA only, 39 bases that are in frame from base 1. V loses 2 bases of germline sequence and J loses 9 bases, and the interval between the two ends is 11 bases. CDR1 and CDR2 (MGHDK, SYGVNS) derive from the germline V gene. Sequenced material: unstimulated CD4+ T cells sorted from spleen or lymph node cells, taken before transplant. This sequence originates from a human donor who was the organ donor for an intestinal transplant. Recombination connected TRBV25-1 to TRBJ1-5, with the D segment identity uncertain. CDR3 sequence: CASSERPDGPQHF. The DNA is TGTGCCAGCAGTGAAAGGCCCGATGGGCCCCAGCATTTT.